Each of the 19 T cell receptor beta chains below was sequenced from the same sample in a study of control samples from healthy donors and cancer patients. This table comes from immunoSEQ multiplex PCR, and its TCRdb copy is limited to in-frame clones, with some not included. Of 110,000 to 150,000 clones detected, about 93% appear once; the ten largest clones hold around 14%. Sequencing used PBMCs. The receptors were gathered from a man in his fifties or sixties with colorectal cancer.

The gene calls are TRBV6-5 and TRBJ2-2, with 7 bases lining up with TRBD1. The CDR3 has 14 amino acids. J lost 1 base, V lost 6 bases, and 2 bases had no gene match. Germline V CDR1 and CDR2: MNHEY, SVGAGI. The CDR3 DNA is TGTGCCAGCAGAAGACAGGGGAACACCGGGGAGCTGTTTTTT. This encodes CASRRQGNTGELFF.

Notes on this clone: A read error may produce the germline difference seen at one junction end. The V gene is TRBV11-2, the J gene TRBJ1-4; D is unclear. CDR3 length: 14 amino acids. Germline V lookup: CDR1 SGHAT, CDR2 FQNNGV. The DNA of the CDR3 is TGTGCCAGCAGCTTAGCCCTTTCTAAGGAAAAACTGTTTTTT. Amino acid sequence: CASSLALSKEKLFF.

The rearrangement uses TRBV2 and TRBJ1-2, with 7 bases fitting TRBD1. The junction had 13 bases not matched to a gene; V was cut back by 4 bases and J by 8 bases. There are 15 residues in the CDR3. CDR1 and CDR2 (germline): SNHLY, FYNNEI. The CDR3 loop is CASSARQGGFEGYTF. Here the CDR3 DNA reads TGTGCCAGCAGTGCCAGACAGGGTGGGTTTGAAGGCTACACCTTC.

The V call is TRBV6-5, the J call TRBJ2-2, with 8 bases matching TRBD1. Looked up from germline, CDR1 is MNHEY and CDR2 is SVGAGI. J lost 6 bases, V lost 4 bases, and 4 bases had no gene match. The CDR3 contains 14 residues. DNA for the CDR3: TGTGCCAGCAGTTCGGACAGGGTAGCCGGGGAGCTGTTTTTT. It specifies CASSSDRVAGELFF.

The CDR3 DNA reads TGTGCCAGCAGCTTAGATTGGGGGGAGAAAGCGGGCCAGATAGAGGGCTACACCTTC. Protein: CASSLDWGEKAGQIEGYTF. The chain recombines TRBV7-8 with TRBJ1-2, with D tentatively TRBD1 (5 bases). Germline lookup yields CDR1 SGHVS and CDR2 FQNEAQ. The CDR3 is 19 amino acids. Trimming removed 1 base from V and 8 bases from J, with 29 bases in between.

This chain links TRBV25-1 with TRBJ1-3; tentative D call: TRBD1 (6 bases). Germline V gives CDR1 MGHDK, CDR2 SYGVNS. The CDR3 spans 16 residues. The V gene lost 1 base and the J gene lost 3 bases, with 13 bases spanning the gap. The CDR3 protein is CASSESWGQGGNTIYF. CDR3 nucleotide sequence: TGTGCCAGCAGTGAATCCTGGGGGCAGGGTGGAAACACCATATATTTT.

The J gene is TRBJ1-2, the V gene TRBV23-1, with D perhaps matching TRBD1 (5 bases). TRBV23-1 is classed as an ORF, of uncertain function. CDR3 length: 17 amino acids. Trimming took off 1 base at V and 2 bases at J, with 17 bases between the two ends. CDR3 sequence reads: CASSQYLRAGSNYGYTF. CDR3 coding DNA: TGCGCCAGCAGTCAATACCTACGTGCAGGGTCGAACTATGGCTACACCTTC.

The genes are TRBV4-3 and TRBJ2-7; 8 bases align to TRBD2. V lost 2 bases and J lost 4; bases outside the gene matches: 7. The CDR3 is made up of 15 amino acids. The germline CDR1 and CDR2 sequences are LGHNA and YSLEER. In DNA, the CDR3 is TGCGCCAGCAGCCAACTGCGGGGGGCAACGTACGAGCAGTACTTC. Residues: CASSQLRGATYEQYF.

The chain carries TRBV6-5 and TRBJ2-7; possibly TRBD1 for D (6 bases). The germline V gene encodes CDR1 MNHEY and CDR2 SVGAGI. CDR3 length equals 13 residues. Trimming stripped 6 bases from V and 3 bases from J, with 12 bases between. CDR3 residues: CASRRTELYEQYF. In DNA, the CDR3 is TGTGCCAGCAGGAGGACAGAGCTCTACGAGCAGTACTTC.

V and J are TRBV6-5 and TRBJ1-1, with D unclear. This CDR3 comprises 16 residues. Trimming cost V 2 bases and J 1 base, with 14 bases left between them. CDR1 is MNHEY, CDR2 SVGAGI, per germline. CDR3 DNA: TGTGCCAGCAGTTACGCGGCGTTGAGCGGGAACACTGAAGCTTTCTTT. This gives the protein CASSYAALSGNTEAFF.

The chain uses TRBV25-1 and TRBJ1-5; D possibly corresponds to TRBD1 (5 bases). V was shortened by 8 bases and J by 3 bases, with 17 bases between the two germline ends. Germline values: CDR1 MGHDK, CDR2 SYGVNS. The CDR3 extends over 15 amino acids. CDR3 coding DNA: TGTGCCAGCGGCCTAGGGGAGCCTTACAATCAGCCCCAGCATTTT. This translates into CASGLGEPYNQPQHF. The variable domain in full, completed from reference TRBV25-1 and TRBJ1-5, reads EADIYQTPRYLVIGTGKKITLECSQTMGHDKMYWYQQDPGMELHLIHYSYGVNSTEKGDLSSESTVSRIRTEHFPLTLESARPSHTSQYLCASGLGEPYNQPQHFGDGTRLSIL.

The chain couples TRBV19 to TRBJ1-5, with 10 bases lining up with TRBD1. CDR1 is LNHDA, CDR2 SQIVND, per germline (reference sequence). Trimming cost V 5 bases and J 6 bases; bases outside gene matches: 10. There are 16 residues in the CDR3. The CDR3 spells CASSLGGTGESQPQHF. The CDR3 region has the DNA TGTGCCAGTAGTCTAGGAGGGACAGGGGAAAGTCAGCCCCAGCATTTT.

The CDR3: CASSRWTGAGTEAFF. DNA for the CDR3: TGTGCCAGCAGCCGATGGACAGGCGCTGGCACTGAAGCTTTCTTT. The chain employs TRBV5-6 and TRBJ1-1, with 7 bases matching TRBD1. The V and J ends lost 4 bases and 4 bases, in that order; junction bases with no gene match: 10. The germline gives CDR1 SGHDT, CDR2 YYEEEE. The CDR3 contains 15 residues.

The chain joins TRBV5-1 to TRBJ1-1; maybe TRBD1 (6 bases). Looked up from germline, CDR1 is SGHRS and CDR2 is YFSETQ. Trimming removed 2 bases at V and 5 bases at J, with 16 bases between. The CDR3 is 15 residues long. The CDR3 coding sequence is TGCGCCAGCAGCTTAGGGGGGTCCGAAGGGACTGAAGCTTTCTTT. Amino acids: CASSLGGSEGTEAFF.

This clone was detected once. CDR3 residues: CASSRGLAGMPYEQYF. CDR3 bases: TGTGCCAGCAGCCGCGGACTAGCGGGGATGCCCTACGAGCAGTACTTC. The chain has TRBV7-8 and TRBJ2-7, with 12 bases lining up with TRBD2. This CDR3 is 16 amino acids long. Germline V CDR1 and CDR2: SGHVS, FQNEAQ. V dropped 5 bases and J dropped 2; count of bases not matched to a gene: 7. The whole variable domain, remainder taken from reference TRBV7-8 and TRBJ2-7, is GAGVSQSPRYKVAKRGQDVALRCDPISGHVSLFWYQQALGQGPEFLTYFQNEAQLDKSGLPSDRFFAERPEGSVSTLKIQRTQQEDSAVYLCASSRGLAGMPYEQYFGPGTRLTVT.

The chain employs TRBV7-9 and TRBJ1-4, with 11 nucleotides matching TRBD1. The CDR3 spans 16 residues. In germline, CDR1 is SEHNR, CDR2 FQNEAQ (reference sequence). V lost 3 bases to trimming and J lost 7 bases; unmatched junction nucleotides: 7. CDR3 residues: CASSFGQGARGEKLFF. CDR3 nucleotides: TGTGCCAGCAGCTTCGGACAGGGGGCTAGGGGTGAAAAACTGTTTTTT.

The genes are TRBV3-1 (or the pseudogene TRBV3-2) and TRBJ2-3; TRBD2 matches 9 bases. The trim removed 4 bases at V and 6 bases at J, leaving 8 bases unmatched. Germline V lookup: CDR1 LGHDT, CDR2 YNNKEL (reference sequence). The CDR3 length is 15 residues. The CDR3 DNA is TGTGCCAGCAGCCTTGGCGGGGGGGCCTACGATACGCAGTATTTT. It is translated as CASSLGGGAYDTQYF.

Only a few counts were recorded for this clone. This rearrangement joins TRBV10-1 to TRBJ1-2; no clear D gene. Germline V lookup: CDR1 WNHNN, CDR2 SYGVQD (reference sequence). The CDR3 has 11 amino acids. V was cut by 3 bases and J by 7 bases, with 6 bases left in between. The CDR3 sequence: CASSDGLGYTF. In nucleotides, the CDR3 is TGCGCCAGCAGTGATGGCCTTGGCTACACCTTC.

This chain joins TRBV19 and TRBJ2-1, with D unclear. The germline V gene encodes CDR1 LNHDA and CDR2 SQIVND (reference sequence). CDR3 length equals 12 residues. The germline V and J ends were trimmed by 4 bases and 6 bases, with 7 bases remaining between them. CDR3 DNA: TGTGCCAGTAGTACCCATGGCAATGAGCAGTTCTTC. This translates into CASSTHGNEQFF.